This entry describes one TCR beta chain. As processed by the authors: Reference gene primers were amplified, and this amplification served to estimate nucleated cell counts. Some clones are missing from TCRdb's copy, which holds only in-frame ones; the method was immunoSEQ multiplex PCR. Clonal size and the V and J genes are those of that table, whereas D and trimming came from the DNA. This sample carries about 260,000 clones, 85% to 90% of them seen once, and the ten largest clones take roughly 3.9%. The sample originates from a study of blood T cell repertoires in COVID-19. Study background: COVID-19 samples from acute and convalescent phases originated in the United States, Italy and Spain.

Recruitment covered some 25 US areas and drew participants whose ages spanned about 18 to 90 years. Participants were placed into cohorts based on the clinical history they reported. CDR1 and CDR2 from the germline V gene are SGDLS and YYNGEE. Trimming took off 0 bases at V and 0 bases at J, with 11 bases between the two ends. The CDR3 covers 16 residues. This chain joins TRBV9 and TRBJ2-3; D gene ambiguous. The clonotype comes from a woman aged 25 to 39 with acute COVID-19. Sequencing used PBMCs or T cells enriched from blood (not recorded which). The CDR3: CASSVGGSLSTDTQYF. CDR3 in DNA: TGTGCCAGCAGCGTAGGTGGTAGCCTTAGCACAGATACGCAGTATTTT.